A selection of T cell receptor beta chains follows, all from one sample in a study of T cells and Merkel cell carcinoma outcomes. TCRdb's table, derived via immunoSEQ multiplex PCR, lists solely in-frame clones and lacks some. The sample contains 13,000 to 15,000 clones, roughly 92% of which appear only once. Specimen: tumor tissue from Merkel cell carcinoma. The receptors stem from a human donor with Merkel cell carcinoma. The CDR3 runs from the conserved cysteine through the conserved F or W. Fields, in order: V gene, D gene, J gene, clone size, CDR3 DNA, CDR3 protein. A D gene is named only where the DNA matches it firmly. Clone size appears in some rows only: once, few, many, or a class for an expanded clone.

V gene: TRBV5-1; D gene: TRBD2; J gene: TRBJ2-7; clone size: NA; CDR3 DNA: TGCGCCAGCAGCTTGGGACTAGCGGGAGGTCTGGGGGACGAGCAGTACTTC; CDR3 protein: CASSLGLAGGLGDEQYF
V gene: TRBV7-2; D gene: TRBD1; J gene: TRBJ2-7; clone size: NA; CDR3 DNA: TGTGCCAGCAGCCTTACACTGCTAGGGACAGTGGAGCAGTACTTC; CDR3 protein: CASSLTLLGTVEQYF
V gene: TRBV5-1; D gene: NA; J gene: TRBJ1-4; clone size: NA; CDR3 DNA: TGCGCCAGCAGCCTACAGGGATGGGAGGAAAAACTGTTTTTT; CDR3 protein: CASSLQGWEEKLFF
V gene: TRBV18; D gene: NA; J gene: TRBJ2-2; clone size: NA; CDR3 DNA: TGTGCCAGCTCACAAAGGGCCGGGGAGCTGTTTTTT; CDR3 protein: CASSQRAGELFF
V gene: TRBV5-1; D gene: TRBD1; J gene: TRBJ2-2; clone size: NA; CDR3 DNA: TGCGCCAGCAGCTGGCAGGGACAGATGAACACCGGGGAGCTGTTTTTT; CDR3 protein: CASSWQGQMNTGELFF
V gene: TRBV29-1; D gene: NA; J gene: TRBJ1-1; clone size: NA; CDR3 DNA: TGCAGCGTTGGCAGGGTGTCTGAAGCTTTCTTT; CDR3 protein: CSVGRVSEAFF
V gene: TRBV10-3; D gene: TRBD1; J gene: TRBJ2-2; clone size: NA; CDR3 DNA: TGTGCCATCAGTGACCCTGGACAGGGCTCGAACACCGGGGAGCTGTTTTTT; CDR3 protein: CAISDPGQGSNTGELFF
V gene: TRBV18; D gene: TRBD2; J gene: TRBJ2-2; clone size: once; CDR3 DNA: TGTGCCAGCTCAGCACTAGCGGGAGTAACCGGGGAGCTGTTTTTT; CDR3 protein: CASSALAGVTGELFF
V gene: TRBV5-4; D gene: NA; J gene: TRBJ2-7; clone size: NA; CDR3 DNA: TGTGCCAGCAGCTTGGCTGGGAAGGACTTGTACGAGCAGTACTTC; CDR3 protein: CASSLAGKDLYEQYF
V gene: TRBV7-8; D gene: NA; J gene: TRBJ1-1; clone size: NA; CDR3 DNA: TGTGCCAGCAGCTTAGCCGGGGGACGGATGAACACTGAAGCTTTCTTT; CDR3 protein: CASSLAGGRMNTEAFF
V gene: TRBV5-1; D gene: TRBD1; J gene: TRBJ1-6; clone size: NA; CDR3 DNA: TGCGCCAGCACGCTTCAGGGGGCAGATTCACCCCTCCACTTT; CDR3 protein: CASTLQGADSPLHF
V gene: TRBV5-4; D gene: NA; J gene: TRBJ2-2; clone size: few; CDR3 DNA: TGTGCCAGCAGCTTAGATCGGTCGGACACCGGGGAGCTGTTTTTT; CDR3 protein: CASSLDRSDTGELFF
V gene: TRBV5-1; D gene: TRBD1; J gene: TRBJ2-5; clone size: NA; CDR3 DNA: TGCGCCAGCAGCTTGCGGGGACAGGGAGAAGAGACCCAGTACTTC; CDR3 protein: CASSLRGQGEETQYF
V gene: TRBV9; D gene: NA; J gene: TRBJ2-1; clone size: NA; CDR3 DNA: TGTGCCAGCAGCGTAGAAGGGGGAGGCTACTACAATGAGCAGTTCTTC; CDR3 protein: CASSVEGGGYYNEQFF
V gene: TRBV6-1; D gene: NA; J gene: TRBJ2-7; clone size: NA; CDR3 DNA: TGTGCCAGTCGACTCCAGGAGTCATCCTACGAGCAGTACTTC; CDR3 protein: CASRLQESSYEQYF
V gene: TRBV7-2; D gene: NA; J gene: TRBJ1-2; clone size: NA; CDR3 DNA: TGTGCCAGCAGCCGTTACGGGGGCGATGGCTACACCTTC; CDR3 protein: CASSRYGGDGYTF
V gene: TRBV18; D gene: NA; J gene: TRBJ2-7; clone size: NA; CDR3 DNA: TGTGCCAGCTCCTCGGACAGCGGCTACGAGCAGTACTTC; CDR3 protein: CASSSDSGYEQYF
V gene: TRBV5-1; D gene: NA; J gene: TRBJ2-5; clone size: NA; CDR3 DNA: TGCGCCAGCAGCTTGTTTTCGGGCCAAGAGACCCAGTACTTC; CDR3 protein: CASSLFSGQETQYF
V gene: TRBV4-1; D gene: NA; J gene: TRBJ2-5; clone size: once; CDR3 DNA: TGCGCCAGCATGAGGGAGACCCAGTACTTC; CDR3 protein: CASMRETQYF
V gene: TRBV6-1; D gene: NA; J gene: TRBJ1-5; clone size: NA; CDR3 DNA: TGTGCCAGCAGTAGGGACACACGCTATAATCAGCCCCAGCATTTT; CDR3 protein: CASSRDTRYNQPQHF
V gene: TRBV5-4; D gene: TRBD2; J gene: TRBJ2-1; clone size: NA; CDR3 DNA: TGTGCCAGCAGCTTAAGCGGGGGGGGAAATGAGCAGTTCTTC; CDR3 protein: CASSLSGGGNEQFF
V gene: TRBV7-9; D gene: TRBD1; J gene: TRBJ2-7; clone size: NA; CDR3 DNA: TGTGCCAGCAGCTTGCAGGGGGCGATCAACGAGCAGTACTTC; CDR3 protein: CASSLQGAINEQYF
V gene: TRBV18; D gene: NA; J gene: TRBJ1-1; clone size: NA; CDR3 DNA: TGTGCCAGCTCAAAGGCCAGGAACACTGAAGCTTTCTTT; CDR3 protein: CASSKARNTEAFF
V gene: TRBV6-6; D gene: NA; J gene: TRBJ2-3; clone size: NA; CDR3 DNA: TGTGCCAGCAGTTACGCAGGAACAGATACGCAGTATTTT; CDR3 protein: CASSYAGTDTQYF
V gene: TRBV29-1; D gene: NA; J gene: TRBJ2-5; clone size: NA; CDR3 DNA: TGCAGCGTTGAATTTGGACCACGAGAGACCCAGTACTTC; CDR3 protein: CSVEFGPRETQYF
V gene: TRBV15; D gene: NA; J gene: TRBJ1-1; clone size: NA; CDR3 DNA: TGTGCCACCAGCAGAGGATCGGCCTTAGGGCGCACTGAAGCTTTCTTT; CDR3 protein: CATSRGSALGRTEAFF
V gene: TRBV28; D gene: NA; J gene: TRBJ2-5; clone size: NA; CDR3 DNA: TGTGCCAGCAGTTTTGAGACAGCCCAAGAGACCCAGTACTTC; CDR3 protein: CASSFETAQETQYF
V gene: TRBV5-1; D gene: NA; J gene: TRBJ2-3; clone size: NA; CDR3 DNA: TGCGCCAGCAGCTTCGGGGACTCTTCAGATACGCAGTATTTT; CDR3 protein: CASSFGDSSDTQYF
V gene: TRBV28; D gene: TRBD1; J gene: TRBJ2-2; clone size: NA; CDR3 DNA: TGTGCCAGCAGTTTATCGTTGACAGGGGGCTACGGGGAGCTGTTTTTT; CDR3 protein: CASSLSLTGGYGELFF
V gene: TRBV25-1; D gene: NA; J gene: TRBJ1-4; clone size: NA; CDR3 DNA: TGTGCCAGCAGTGAGCCCGGACCTGATGAAAAACTGTTTTTT; CDR3 protein: CASSEPGPDEKLFF
V gene: TRBV5-1; D gene: NA; J gene: TRBJ2-7; clone size: NA; CDR3 DNA: TGCGCCAGCAGCACCGCGGCAGGGAGAGACTACGAGCAGTACTTC; CDR3 protein: CASSTAAGRDYEQYF
V gene: TRBV5-1; D gene: NA; J gene: TRBJ1-3; clone size: once; CDR3 DNA: TGCGCCAGCAGCTTAACGGCATTCTCTGGAAACACCATATATTTT; CDR3 protein: CASSLTAFSGNTIYF
V gene: TRBV10-3; D gene: NA; J gene: TRBJ2-2; clone size: NA; CDR3 DNA: TGTGCCCTCAGAAGGGGATCAAACACCGGGGAGCTGTTTTTT; CDR3 protein: CALRRGSNTGELFF
V gene: TRBV4-3; D gene: TRBD1; J gene: TRBJ2-1; clone size: few; CDR3 DNA: TGCGCCAGCAGCTTGACAGGGGGCGATGTAGTTGAGCAGTTCTTC; CDR3 protein: CASSLTGGDVVEQFF
V gene: TRBV9; D gene: NA; J gene: TRBJ2-2; clone size: once; CDR3 DNA: TGTGCCAGCAGCGGAGGGATCGGGGAGCTGTTTTTT; CDR3 protein: CASSGGIGELFF
V gene: TRBV7-2; D gene: NA; J gene: TRBJ2-5; clone size: NA; CDR3 DNA: TGTGCCAGCAGCTTAGATCTGAAGACCCAGTACTTC; CDR3 protein: CASSLDLKTQYF
V gene: TRBV5-5; D gene: NA; J gene: TRBJ1-3; clone size: NA; CDR3 DNA: TGTGCCAGCAGACAGATCTCTGGAAACACCATATATTTT; CDR3 protein: CASRQISGNTIYF
V gene: TRBV7-3; D gene: NA; J gene: TRBJ2-1; clone size: NA; CDR3 DNA: TGTGCCAGCAGCTTAACACCCGGAACCTACAATGAGCAGTTCTTC; CDR3 protein: CASSLTPGTYNEQFF
V gene: TRBV10-3; D gene: NA; J gene: TRBJ1-6; clone size: NA; CDR3 DNA: TGTGCCATCTCTGGGACACAATTTTCACCCCTCCACTTT; CDR3 protein: CAISGTQFSPLHF
V gene: TRBV7-2; D gene: TRBD2; J gene: TRBJ2-1; clone size: NA; CDR3 DNA: TGTGCCAGCACCGGAGGGGTGGGACTAGCTATTGAGCAGTTCTTC; CDR3 protein: CASTGGVGLAIEQFF
V gene: TRBV18; D gene: NA; J gene: TRBJ2-7; clone size: NA; CDR3 DNA: TGTGCCAGCTCACCACCGGGAGTCTACGAGCAGTACTTC; CDR3 protein: CASSPPGVYEQYF
V gene: TRBV2; D gene: TRBD1; J gene: TRBJ2-3; clone size: once; CDR3 DNA: TGTGCCAGCAGTGTGTTAGGGGGCCTGAGCACAGATACGCAGTATTTT; CDR3 protein: CASSVLGGLSTDTQYF